This T cell receptor (beta chain) was recovered during a study of low-dose radiotherapy and immunotherapy resistance in tumors. This CDR3 comprises 15 residues. V trimming: 4 bases; J trimming: 1 base; junction bases outside the gene matches: 5. Primers targeting TRAV and TRBV primed first-strand cDNA, covering alpha and beta chains. The TCRs were subjected to amplification over around 19 PCR cycles employing a constant-region primer in conjunction with a V-primer adapter. TCRdb re-derived calls from the reads in MiXCR, one entry per CDR3 protein. The sample lists some 94,000 distinct CDR3 sequences, around a fifth occurring once. Time point here: after trial treatment. Treatment indicated: LDRT plus nivolumab, ipilimumab, low-dose cyclophosphamide and aspirin (RACIN trial). Every donor's regimen consisted of nivolumab, ipilimumab, aspirin, low-dose cyclophosphamide and low-dose radiotherapy. Patients eligible had advanced solid tumors without tumor-infiltrating lymphocytes.

The sequencing here drew on PBMCs, taken after low-dose radiotherapy plus immunotherapy. The gene calls are TRBV12-3 or TRBV12-4 and TRBJ1-1, with TRBD1 identical over 8 bases. This TCR derives from a female donor with ovarian cancer. The CDR3 here is CASSSTGGRNTEAFF. CDR3 coding DNA: TGTGCCAGCAGTTCTACAGGGGGGAGGAACACTGAAGCTTTCTTT.